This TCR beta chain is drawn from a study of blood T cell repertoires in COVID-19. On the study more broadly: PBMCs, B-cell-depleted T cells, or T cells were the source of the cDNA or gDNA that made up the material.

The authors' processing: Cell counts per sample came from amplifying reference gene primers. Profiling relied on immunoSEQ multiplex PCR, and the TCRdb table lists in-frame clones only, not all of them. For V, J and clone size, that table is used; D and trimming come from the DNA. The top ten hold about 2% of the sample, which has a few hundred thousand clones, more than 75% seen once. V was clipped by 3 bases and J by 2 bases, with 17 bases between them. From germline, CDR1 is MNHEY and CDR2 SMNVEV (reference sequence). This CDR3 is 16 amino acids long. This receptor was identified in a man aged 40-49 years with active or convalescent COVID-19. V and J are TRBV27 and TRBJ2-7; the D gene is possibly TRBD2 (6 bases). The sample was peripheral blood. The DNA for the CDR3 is TGTGCCAGCAGTTTTTCATCCGCGGGGCTCACCTACGAGCAGTACTTC. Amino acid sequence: CASSFSSAGLTYEQYF.